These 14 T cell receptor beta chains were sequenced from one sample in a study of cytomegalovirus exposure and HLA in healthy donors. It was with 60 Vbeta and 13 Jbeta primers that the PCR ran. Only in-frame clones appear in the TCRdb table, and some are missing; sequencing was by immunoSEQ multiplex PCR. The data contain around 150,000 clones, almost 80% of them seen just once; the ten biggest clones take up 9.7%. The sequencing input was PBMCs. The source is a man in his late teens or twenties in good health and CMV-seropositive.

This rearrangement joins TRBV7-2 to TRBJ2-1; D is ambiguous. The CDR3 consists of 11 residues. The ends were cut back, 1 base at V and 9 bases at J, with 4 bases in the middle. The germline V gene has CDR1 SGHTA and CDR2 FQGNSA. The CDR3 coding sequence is TGTGCCAGCAGCTTAGTCCGTGAGCAGTTCTTC. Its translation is CASSLVREQFF.

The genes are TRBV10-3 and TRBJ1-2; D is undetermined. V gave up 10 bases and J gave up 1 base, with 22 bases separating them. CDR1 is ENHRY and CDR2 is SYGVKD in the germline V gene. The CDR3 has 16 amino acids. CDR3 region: CATQILPGGLNYGYTF. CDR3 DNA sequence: TGTGCCACCCAAATTCTTCCCGGAGGACTTAACTATGGCTACACCTTC.

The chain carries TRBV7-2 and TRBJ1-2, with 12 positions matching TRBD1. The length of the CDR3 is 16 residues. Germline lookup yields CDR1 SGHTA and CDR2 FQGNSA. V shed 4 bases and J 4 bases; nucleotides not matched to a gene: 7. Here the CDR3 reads CASSWGQGALAYGYTF. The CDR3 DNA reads TGTGCCAGCAGCTGGGGACAGGGGGCCTTGGCCTATGGCTACACCTTC.

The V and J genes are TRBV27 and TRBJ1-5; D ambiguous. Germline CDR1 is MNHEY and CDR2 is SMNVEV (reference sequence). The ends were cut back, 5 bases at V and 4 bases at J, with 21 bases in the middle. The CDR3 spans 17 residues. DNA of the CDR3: TGTGCCAGCAGTCCACACCCAGGAACGGTCGCAAATCAGCCCCAGCATTTT. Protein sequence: CASSPHPGTVANQPQHF.

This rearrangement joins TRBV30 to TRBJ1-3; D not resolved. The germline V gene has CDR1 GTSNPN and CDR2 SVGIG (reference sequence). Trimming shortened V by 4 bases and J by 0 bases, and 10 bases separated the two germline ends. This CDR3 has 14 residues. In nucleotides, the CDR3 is TGTGCCTGGACGGACGGGAGCTCTGGAAACACCATATATTTT. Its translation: CAWTDGSSGNTIYF.

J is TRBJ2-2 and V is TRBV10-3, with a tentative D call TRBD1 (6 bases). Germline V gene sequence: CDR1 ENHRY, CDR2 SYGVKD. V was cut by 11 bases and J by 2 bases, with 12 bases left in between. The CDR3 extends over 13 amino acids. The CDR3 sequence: CASFRGNTGELFF. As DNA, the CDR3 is TGTGCCTCCTTCAGGGGTAACACCGGGGAGCTGTTTTTT.

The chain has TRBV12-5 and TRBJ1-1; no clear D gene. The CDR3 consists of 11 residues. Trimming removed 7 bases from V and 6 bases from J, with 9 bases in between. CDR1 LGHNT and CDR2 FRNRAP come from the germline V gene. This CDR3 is CASVEAPEAFF. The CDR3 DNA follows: TGTGCTAGTGTTGAAGCCCCTGAAGCTTTCTTT. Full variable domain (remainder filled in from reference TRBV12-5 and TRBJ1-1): DARVTQTPRHKVTEMGQEVTMRCQPILGHNTVFWYRQTMMQGLELLAYFRNRAPLDDSGMPKDRFSAEMPDATLATLKIQPSEPRDSAVYFCASVEAPEAFFGQGTRLTVV.

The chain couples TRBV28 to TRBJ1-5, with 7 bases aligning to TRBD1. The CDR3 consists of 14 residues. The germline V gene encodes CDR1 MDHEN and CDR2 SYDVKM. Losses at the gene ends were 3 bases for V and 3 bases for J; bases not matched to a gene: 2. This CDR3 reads CASSLTGLNQPQHF. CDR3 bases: TGTGCCAGCAGTTTGACAGGGCTCAATCAGCCCCAGCATTTT.

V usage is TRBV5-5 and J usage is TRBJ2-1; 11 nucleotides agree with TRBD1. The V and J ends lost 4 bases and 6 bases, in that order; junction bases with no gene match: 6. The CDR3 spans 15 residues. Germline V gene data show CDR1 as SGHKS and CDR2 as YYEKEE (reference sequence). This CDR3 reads CASSRSGQGGNEQFF. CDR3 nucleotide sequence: TGTGCCAGCAGCCGATCGGGACAGGGGGGCAATGAGCAGTTCTTC. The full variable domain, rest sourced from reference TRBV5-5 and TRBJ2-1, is DAGVTQSPTHLIKTRGQQVTLRCSPISGHKSVSWYQQVLGQGPQFIFQYYEKEERGRGNFPDRFSARQFPNYSSELNVNALLLGDSALYLCASSRSGQGGNEQFFGPGTRLTVL.

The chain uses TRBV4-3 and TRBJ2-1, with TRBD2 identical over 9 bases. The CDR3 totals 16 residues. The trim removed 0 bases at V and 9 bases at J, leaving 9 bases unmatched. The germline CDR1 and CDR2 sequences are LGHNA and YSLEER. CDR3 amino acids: CASSQDRGLAGSEQFF. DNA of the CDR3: TGCGCCAGCAGCCAAGATCGAGGGCTAGCGGGATCTGAGCAGTTCTTC.

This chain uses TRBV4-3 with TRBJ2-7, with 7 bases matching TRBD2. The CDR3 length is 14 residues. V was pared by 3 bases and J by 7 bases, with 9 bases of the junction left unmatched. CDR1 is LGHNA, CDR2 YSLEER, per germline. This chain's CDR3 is CASSHGLVGGEQYF. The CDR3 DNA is TGCGCCAGCAGCCATGGACTAGTAGGAGGGGAGCAGTACTTC.

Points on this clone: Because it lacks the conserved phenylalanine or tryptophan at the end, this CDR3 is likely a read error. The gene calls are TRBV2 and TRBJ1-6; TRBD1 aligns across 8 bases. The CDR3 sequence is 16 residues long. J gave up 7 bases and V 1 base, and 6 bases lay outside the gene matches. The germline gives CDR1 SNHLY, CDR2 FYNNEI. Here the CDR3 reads CASSEVGQVPNSPLHL. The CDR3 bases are TGTGCCAGCAGTGAAGTGGGACAGGTCCCAAATTCACCCCTCCACCTT.

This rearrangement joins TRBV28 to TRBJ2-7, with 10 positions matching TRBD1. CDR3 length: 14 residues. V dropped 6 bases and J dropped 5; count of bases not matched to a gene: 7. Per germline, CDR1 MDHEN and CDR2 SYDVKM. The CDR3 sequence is CASRRQGARNEQYF. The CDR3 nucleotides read TGTGCCAGCAGACGACAGGGGGCGAGGAACGAGCAGTACTTC.

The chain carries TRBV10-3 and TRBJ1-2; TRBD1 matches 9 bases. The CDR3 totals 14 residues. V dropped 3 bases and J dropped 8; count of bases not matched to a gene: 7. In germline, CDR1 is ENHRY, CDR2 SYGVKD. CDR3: CAISEGGTGPGYTF. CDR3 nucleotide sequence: TGTGCCATCAGTGAAGGAGGGACAGGGCCCGGCTACACCTTC.